The rows below give T cell receptor beta chains drawn from one sample of a study of CD8 T cells in Susac syndrome. TCRdb processed the immunoSEQ multiplex PCR reads anew with MiXCR; each CDR3 protein has one entry. The sample yields 70,000 to 75,000 distinct CDR3 sequences, 93% seen once. The sample taken for sequencing was CD4+ T cells from PBMCs. The receptors were sampled from a human donor with Susac syndrome. Both conserved end residues are trimmed from each CDR3. Fields, in order: D gene, V gene, CDR3 protein. A D gene is named only where the DNA matches it firmly.

D: TRBD1
V: TRBV7-2
CDR3: ASSLIGGQGARETQY

D: NA
V: TRBV10-3
CDR3: AISEGFGVQGSYNEQF

D: NA
V: TRBV19
CDR3: ASSIDPGDEKLF

D: TRBD1
V: TRBV28
CDR3: ASIPTRGRGHNSPLH

D: NA
V: TRBV19
CDR3: ASSIGNTGELF

D: TRBD1
V: TRBV7-2
CDR3: ASSSGTGGRQPQH

D: TRBD1
V: TRBV18
CDR3: ASSQQGLYYEQY

D: NA
V: TRBV14
CDR3: ASSQDGLGRSYEQY

D: NA
V: TRBV4-3
CDR3: ASSQGSYNEQF

D: TRBD2
V: TRBV13
CDR3: ASSTSDGTSGGAYNEQF

D: TRBD1
V: TRBV3-1
CDR3: ASSPGQGSLTIY

D: TRBD1
V: TRBV28
CDR3: ASGQGASYEQY

D: NA
V: TRBV12-3/TRBV12-4
CDR3: ASSLAAYSNQPQH

D: NA
V: TRBV30
CDR3: AWWANTEAF